This T cell receptor (beta chain) derives from a study of blood T cell repertoires in COVID-19. Data came from immunoSEQ multiplex PCR; TCRdb stores just in-frame clones and leaves some out. The table records around 80,000 clones, over 75% of them present only once. The length of the CDR3 is 15 residues. Germline V lookup: CDR1 LGHDT, CDR2 YNNKEL (reference sequence). The V end was cut by 1 base, the J end by 4 bases, with 12 bases between. Sequenced input: peripheral blood. The sequence was obtained from a man older than 75 with acute or convalescent COVID-19. V and J are TRBV3-1 (or the pseudogene TRBV3-2) and TRBJ2-3; tentatively, D is TRBD2 (5 bases). CDR3 DNA sequence: TGTGCCAGCAGCCAAGTCACCGGGATCCCAGATACGCAGTATTTT. This translates into CASSQVTGIPDTQYF.